This T cell receptor (beta chain) was sequenced for a study of identical twins. General observations from the study: Cord blood's abundant beta clonotypes had fewer insertions, unlike memory repertoires.

A single record per CDR3 protein comes from TCRdb applying MiXCR to the 5' RACE reads. The profile covers fewer than 550,000 distinct CDR3 sequences, with 13% to 15% appearing a single time and approximately 0.98% taken by the ten largest. Comment on this clonotype: Antigen specificity is unknown.

The CDR3 runs to 14 residues. The V end lost 1 base, the J end lost 6 bases, and 10 bases lay between the germline ends. These data were also reused for a study on yellow fever vaccine responses in identical twins.

The V and J genes are TRBV12-3 or TRBV12-4 and TRBJ1-5; a weak D match, TRBD1 (6 bases). Sequences were obtained from CD4+ T cells sorted from blood. The TCR originated in a woman under 30 in good health. The CDR3 DNA reads as TGTGCCAGCAGTTTAGTGGAGGGGGGTCAGCCCCAGCATTTT. This encodes CASSLVEGGQPQHF.